These 18 T cell receptor beta chains came from one sample sequenced in a study of vaccination and CD4 T cells after COVID-19. These TCRs are of unknown antigen specificity. The Oncomine TCR Beta short-read assay sequenced DNA from cultured CD4+ T cells. TCRdb re-called the PCR reads with MiXCR, one entry per CDR3 protein. The data show approximately 15,000 distinct CDR3 sequences, 51% seen once. Described treatment: approximately 11-day PBMC culture with coronavirus spike peptide pools or control peptides (ViraFEST assay). Source material: CD4+ T cells from blood, cultured in vitro. Receptors were obtained from a human donor who had recovered from COVID-19.

This clonotype was found a few times. Compared with germline, one end of the junction differs, possibly owing to a read error. This chain links TRBV7-6 with TRBJ1-4; TRBD1 aligns across 10 bases. Germline values: CDR1 SGHVS, CDR2 FNYEAQ. This CDR3 region has 15 residues. For the CDR3, the DNA is TGTGCTAGCAGCTTAGGACAGGGGGAGAATGAAAAACTGTTTTTT. As protein: CASSLGQGENEKLFF.

V gene TRBV7-2 combines with J gene TRBJ2-4, with D possibly being TRBD1 or TRBD2 (5 bases each). Germline CDR1 is SGHTA and CDR2 is FQGNSA. V lost 7 bases to trimming and J lost 5 bases, with 15 bases between them. The CDR3 length is 14 residues. The CDR3 DNA reads as TGTGCCAGCACCCCCGGGACGACACAAAACATTCAGTACTTC. This encodes CASTPGTTQNIQYF. Variable domain in full (rest from reference TRBV7-2 and TRBJ2-4): GAGVSQSPSNKVTEKGKDVELRCDPISGHTALYWYRQSLGQGLEFLIYFQGNSAPDKSGLPSDRFSAERTGGSVSTLTIQRTQQEDSAVYLCASTPGTTQNIQYFGAGTRLSVL.

The J gene is TRBJ2-7, the V gene TRBV7-6; perhaps TRBD1 as D (6 bases). The CDR3 has 15 amino acids. V shed 7 bases and J shed 3 bases, with 19 bases lying between them. Germline CDR1 reads SGHVS; CDR2 reads FNYEAQ. As DNA, the CDR3 is TGTGCCAGCAAGCAGGGGAGTAATTGGGACTACGAGCAGTACTTC. Translation: CASKQGSNWDYEQYF.

V and J are TRBV10-3 and TRBJ1-2; D remains ambiguous. Germline CDR1 ENHRY, CDR2 SYGVKD. Trimming pared 2 bases from V and 4 bases from J, leaving 11 bases between. CDR3 length: 14 residues. CDR3 sequence (DNA): TGTGCCATCAGTGAGGTTCGGGGATCCTATGGCTACACCTTC. As protein: CAISEVRGSYGYTF.

The chain uses TRBV3-1 and TRBJ1-2; D is ambiguous. The CDR3 consists of 12 residues. With 0 bases removed from V and 8 bases from J, the gap between germline ends came to 7 bases. From germline, CDR1 is LGHDT and CDR2 YNNKEL (reference sequence). The CDR3 nucleotides are TGTGCCAGCAGCCAAGAGGGGTACGGCTACACCTTC. Its translation: CASSQEGYGYTF.

This chain links TRBV15 with TRBJ2-5; possible D gene TRBD2, 5 bases. The V end lost 1 base, the J end lost 3 bases, and 18 bases lay between the germline ends. This CDR3 is 17 amino acids long. From germline, CDR1 is LNHNV and CDR2 YYDKDF (reference sequence). In nucleotides, the CDR3 is TGTGCCACCAGCAGAGGCGGACTGGTCGGAGCAGAAGAGACCCAGTACTTC. Amino acids: CATSRGGLVGAEETQYF.

This sequence joins TRBV7-2 and TRBJ2-7; 10 bases align to TRBD1. The junction had 7 bases not matched to a gene; V was cut back by 5 bases and J by 3 bases. Germline-derived CDR1 and CDR2 are SGHTA and FQGNSA. This CDR3 contains 15 residues. CDR3 residues: CASSGRQGAGYEQYF. The CDR3 nucleotides read TGTGCCAGCAGCGGACGACAGGGGGCGGGCTACGAGCAGTACTTC.

The chain combines TRBV7-3 with TRBJ2-3; D gene ambiguous. Trimming stripped 1 base from V and 6 bases from J, with 11 bases between. Germline V gives CDR1 SGHTA, CDR2 FQGTGA. The CDR3 spans 14 residues. The CDR3 loop is CASSLRVGKDTQYF. The CDR3 bases are TGTGCCAGCAGCTTAAGGGTGGGGAAGGATACGCAGTATTTT.

This chain links TRBV2 with TRBJ2-3; 7 bases match TRBD1. Germline V gene sequence: CDR1 SNHLY, CDR2 FYNNEI. The CDR3 has 15 amino acids. V was clipped by 8 bases and J by 0 bases; unmatched bases: 8. The CDR3: CASLRPGQSTDTQYF. CDR3 bases: TGTGCCAGCCTAAGACCGGGACAGAGCACAGATACGCAGTATTTT.

This chain links TRBV27 with TRBJ2-4; 7 bases map to TRBD1. Germline CDR1 and CDR2: MNHEY and SMNVEV (reference sequence). This CDR3 comprises 16 residues. V shed 6 bases, J shed 3 bases, and the junction held 11 bases outside the gene matches. The CDR3 bases are TGTGCCAGCAGCCCACCCACAGGGGTCGGCAAAAACATTCAGTACTTC. Its protein is CASSPPTGVGKNIQYF.

The chain uses TRBV7-9 and TRBJ2-7; no clear D. The germline V gene encodes CDR1 SEHNR and CDR2 FQNEAQ (reference sequence). Trimming pared 3 bases from V and 5 bases from J, leaving 14 bases between. The CDR3 is 14 amino acids. The CDR3 sequence: CASSFGPLYHEQYF. Written as DNA, the CDR3 is TGTGCCAGCAGCTTCGGACCCCTTTACCACGAGCAGTACTTC.

The chain links TRBV7-6 to TRBJ2-7; no reliable D call. The CDR3 runs 14 residues. Germline values: CDR1 SGHVS, CDR2 FNYEAQ. The V end lost 4 bases, the J end lost 0 bases, and 10 bases lay between the germline ends. This CDR3 reads CASSSMTGSYEQYF. The CDR3 nucleotides read TGTGCCAGCAGCTCTATGACTGGCTCCTACGAGCAGTACTTC.

V gene TRBV19 combines with J gene TRBJ2-5; 10 bases are a match to TRBD1. In germline, CDR1 is LNHDA, CDR2 SQIVND (reference sequence). Trimming took 4 bases from V and 5 from J; bases not matched to a gene: 10. The CDR3 has 16 residues. As DNA, the CDR3 is TGTGCCAGTAGTAGGAGACAGGGGGCATTGGTGGAGACCCAGTACTTC. Translating gives CASSRRQGALVETQYF.

V usage is TRBV6-1 and J usage is TRBJ2-2, with a possible D match to TRBD1 (6 bases). The germline V gene has CDR1 MNHNS and CDR2 SASEGT. There are 15 residues in the CDR3. Trimming took 8 bases from V and 2 from J, leaving 15 bases between them. The CDR3 loop is CASRTGTLNTGELFF. CDR3 DNA: TGTGCCAGCCGAACCGGGACATTAAACACCGGGGAGCTGTTTTTT.

The V gene is TRBV7-9, the J gene TRBJ2-3; D unclear. The CDR3 contains 13 residues. V lost 0 bases to trimming and J lost 5 bases, with 6 bases between them. The germline CDR1 and CDR2 sequences are SEHNR and FQNEAQ (reference sequence). CDR3 bases: TGTGCCAGCAGCTTAGCCTTTGAAGATACGCAGTATTTT. This codes for CASSLAFEDTQYF.

This chain joins TRBV5-1 and TRBJ1-3; D is possibly TRBD1 (5 bases). Germline CDR1 reads SGHRS; CDR2 reads YFSETQ. This CDR3 has 16 amino acids. Trimming cost V 4 bases and J 0 bases, with 14 bases left between them. The CDR3 sequence is CASSRGLLSSGNTIYF. In nucleotides, the CDR3 is TGCGCCAGCAGCCGGGGACTGTTAAGCTCTGGAAACACCATATATTTT.

The rearrangement uses TRBV7-9 and TRBJ1-6; D perhaps matches TRBD1 (5 bases). Germline assignment: CDR1 SEHNR and CDR2 FQNEAQ (reference sequence). Trimming shortened V by 7 bases and J by 0 bases, and 7 bases separated the two germline ends. The CDR3 loop spans 14 amino acids. DNA of the CDR3: TGTGCCAGCATCGACAGCTCCTATAATTCACCCCTCCACTTT. The encoded protein is CASIDSSYNSPLHF.

The J gene is TRBJ2-3, the V gene TRBV5-5; TRBD1 matches 7 bases. This CDR3 has 15 amino acids. Germline V gives CDR1 SGHKS, CDR2 YYEKEE (reference sequence). The V segment lost 1 base and the J segment 2 bases; nucleotides outside the gene matches: 4. The DNA for the CDR3 is TGTGCCAGCAGCTTGTGGACAGGTTACACAGATACGCAGTATTTT. This gives the protein CASSLWTGYTDTQYF.